The entry that follows covers one T cell receptor (beta chain) sequence. The antigen is not known. With V trimmed by 2 bases and J by 1 base, 13 bases remained unmatched. This CDR3 is 19 amino acids long. The germline CDR1 and CDR2 sequences are ENHRY and SYGVKD. The data are from a study of post-analysis software for immune sequencing data. Libraries were made from TCR beta cDNA, and they carried unique molecular identifiers. Between about 0.95 and 11 million T cells gave rise to some 490,000 cDNA molecules. TCRdb fed the PCR reads into MiXCR, producing one record per CDR3 protein. Of 450,000 or so distinct CDR3 sequences in the sample, less than 45% were seen once. Study-wide results and limits: Five or six TRBV segments, TRBV5-6, TRBV5-1 and TRBV20-1 among them, were found more frequent in patients than controls.

The sample taken for sequencing was blood. The origin of this receptor is a girl aged 10-17 years with multiple sclerosis. This rearrangement joins TRBV10-3 to TRBJ2-3, with 9 bases lining up with TRBD2. CDR3 DNA: TGTGCCATCAGTGAGCCGCGGGTAGCGGGAGTGGAGGGCACAGATACGCAGTATTTT. Amino acids: CAISEPRVAGVEGTDTQYF.